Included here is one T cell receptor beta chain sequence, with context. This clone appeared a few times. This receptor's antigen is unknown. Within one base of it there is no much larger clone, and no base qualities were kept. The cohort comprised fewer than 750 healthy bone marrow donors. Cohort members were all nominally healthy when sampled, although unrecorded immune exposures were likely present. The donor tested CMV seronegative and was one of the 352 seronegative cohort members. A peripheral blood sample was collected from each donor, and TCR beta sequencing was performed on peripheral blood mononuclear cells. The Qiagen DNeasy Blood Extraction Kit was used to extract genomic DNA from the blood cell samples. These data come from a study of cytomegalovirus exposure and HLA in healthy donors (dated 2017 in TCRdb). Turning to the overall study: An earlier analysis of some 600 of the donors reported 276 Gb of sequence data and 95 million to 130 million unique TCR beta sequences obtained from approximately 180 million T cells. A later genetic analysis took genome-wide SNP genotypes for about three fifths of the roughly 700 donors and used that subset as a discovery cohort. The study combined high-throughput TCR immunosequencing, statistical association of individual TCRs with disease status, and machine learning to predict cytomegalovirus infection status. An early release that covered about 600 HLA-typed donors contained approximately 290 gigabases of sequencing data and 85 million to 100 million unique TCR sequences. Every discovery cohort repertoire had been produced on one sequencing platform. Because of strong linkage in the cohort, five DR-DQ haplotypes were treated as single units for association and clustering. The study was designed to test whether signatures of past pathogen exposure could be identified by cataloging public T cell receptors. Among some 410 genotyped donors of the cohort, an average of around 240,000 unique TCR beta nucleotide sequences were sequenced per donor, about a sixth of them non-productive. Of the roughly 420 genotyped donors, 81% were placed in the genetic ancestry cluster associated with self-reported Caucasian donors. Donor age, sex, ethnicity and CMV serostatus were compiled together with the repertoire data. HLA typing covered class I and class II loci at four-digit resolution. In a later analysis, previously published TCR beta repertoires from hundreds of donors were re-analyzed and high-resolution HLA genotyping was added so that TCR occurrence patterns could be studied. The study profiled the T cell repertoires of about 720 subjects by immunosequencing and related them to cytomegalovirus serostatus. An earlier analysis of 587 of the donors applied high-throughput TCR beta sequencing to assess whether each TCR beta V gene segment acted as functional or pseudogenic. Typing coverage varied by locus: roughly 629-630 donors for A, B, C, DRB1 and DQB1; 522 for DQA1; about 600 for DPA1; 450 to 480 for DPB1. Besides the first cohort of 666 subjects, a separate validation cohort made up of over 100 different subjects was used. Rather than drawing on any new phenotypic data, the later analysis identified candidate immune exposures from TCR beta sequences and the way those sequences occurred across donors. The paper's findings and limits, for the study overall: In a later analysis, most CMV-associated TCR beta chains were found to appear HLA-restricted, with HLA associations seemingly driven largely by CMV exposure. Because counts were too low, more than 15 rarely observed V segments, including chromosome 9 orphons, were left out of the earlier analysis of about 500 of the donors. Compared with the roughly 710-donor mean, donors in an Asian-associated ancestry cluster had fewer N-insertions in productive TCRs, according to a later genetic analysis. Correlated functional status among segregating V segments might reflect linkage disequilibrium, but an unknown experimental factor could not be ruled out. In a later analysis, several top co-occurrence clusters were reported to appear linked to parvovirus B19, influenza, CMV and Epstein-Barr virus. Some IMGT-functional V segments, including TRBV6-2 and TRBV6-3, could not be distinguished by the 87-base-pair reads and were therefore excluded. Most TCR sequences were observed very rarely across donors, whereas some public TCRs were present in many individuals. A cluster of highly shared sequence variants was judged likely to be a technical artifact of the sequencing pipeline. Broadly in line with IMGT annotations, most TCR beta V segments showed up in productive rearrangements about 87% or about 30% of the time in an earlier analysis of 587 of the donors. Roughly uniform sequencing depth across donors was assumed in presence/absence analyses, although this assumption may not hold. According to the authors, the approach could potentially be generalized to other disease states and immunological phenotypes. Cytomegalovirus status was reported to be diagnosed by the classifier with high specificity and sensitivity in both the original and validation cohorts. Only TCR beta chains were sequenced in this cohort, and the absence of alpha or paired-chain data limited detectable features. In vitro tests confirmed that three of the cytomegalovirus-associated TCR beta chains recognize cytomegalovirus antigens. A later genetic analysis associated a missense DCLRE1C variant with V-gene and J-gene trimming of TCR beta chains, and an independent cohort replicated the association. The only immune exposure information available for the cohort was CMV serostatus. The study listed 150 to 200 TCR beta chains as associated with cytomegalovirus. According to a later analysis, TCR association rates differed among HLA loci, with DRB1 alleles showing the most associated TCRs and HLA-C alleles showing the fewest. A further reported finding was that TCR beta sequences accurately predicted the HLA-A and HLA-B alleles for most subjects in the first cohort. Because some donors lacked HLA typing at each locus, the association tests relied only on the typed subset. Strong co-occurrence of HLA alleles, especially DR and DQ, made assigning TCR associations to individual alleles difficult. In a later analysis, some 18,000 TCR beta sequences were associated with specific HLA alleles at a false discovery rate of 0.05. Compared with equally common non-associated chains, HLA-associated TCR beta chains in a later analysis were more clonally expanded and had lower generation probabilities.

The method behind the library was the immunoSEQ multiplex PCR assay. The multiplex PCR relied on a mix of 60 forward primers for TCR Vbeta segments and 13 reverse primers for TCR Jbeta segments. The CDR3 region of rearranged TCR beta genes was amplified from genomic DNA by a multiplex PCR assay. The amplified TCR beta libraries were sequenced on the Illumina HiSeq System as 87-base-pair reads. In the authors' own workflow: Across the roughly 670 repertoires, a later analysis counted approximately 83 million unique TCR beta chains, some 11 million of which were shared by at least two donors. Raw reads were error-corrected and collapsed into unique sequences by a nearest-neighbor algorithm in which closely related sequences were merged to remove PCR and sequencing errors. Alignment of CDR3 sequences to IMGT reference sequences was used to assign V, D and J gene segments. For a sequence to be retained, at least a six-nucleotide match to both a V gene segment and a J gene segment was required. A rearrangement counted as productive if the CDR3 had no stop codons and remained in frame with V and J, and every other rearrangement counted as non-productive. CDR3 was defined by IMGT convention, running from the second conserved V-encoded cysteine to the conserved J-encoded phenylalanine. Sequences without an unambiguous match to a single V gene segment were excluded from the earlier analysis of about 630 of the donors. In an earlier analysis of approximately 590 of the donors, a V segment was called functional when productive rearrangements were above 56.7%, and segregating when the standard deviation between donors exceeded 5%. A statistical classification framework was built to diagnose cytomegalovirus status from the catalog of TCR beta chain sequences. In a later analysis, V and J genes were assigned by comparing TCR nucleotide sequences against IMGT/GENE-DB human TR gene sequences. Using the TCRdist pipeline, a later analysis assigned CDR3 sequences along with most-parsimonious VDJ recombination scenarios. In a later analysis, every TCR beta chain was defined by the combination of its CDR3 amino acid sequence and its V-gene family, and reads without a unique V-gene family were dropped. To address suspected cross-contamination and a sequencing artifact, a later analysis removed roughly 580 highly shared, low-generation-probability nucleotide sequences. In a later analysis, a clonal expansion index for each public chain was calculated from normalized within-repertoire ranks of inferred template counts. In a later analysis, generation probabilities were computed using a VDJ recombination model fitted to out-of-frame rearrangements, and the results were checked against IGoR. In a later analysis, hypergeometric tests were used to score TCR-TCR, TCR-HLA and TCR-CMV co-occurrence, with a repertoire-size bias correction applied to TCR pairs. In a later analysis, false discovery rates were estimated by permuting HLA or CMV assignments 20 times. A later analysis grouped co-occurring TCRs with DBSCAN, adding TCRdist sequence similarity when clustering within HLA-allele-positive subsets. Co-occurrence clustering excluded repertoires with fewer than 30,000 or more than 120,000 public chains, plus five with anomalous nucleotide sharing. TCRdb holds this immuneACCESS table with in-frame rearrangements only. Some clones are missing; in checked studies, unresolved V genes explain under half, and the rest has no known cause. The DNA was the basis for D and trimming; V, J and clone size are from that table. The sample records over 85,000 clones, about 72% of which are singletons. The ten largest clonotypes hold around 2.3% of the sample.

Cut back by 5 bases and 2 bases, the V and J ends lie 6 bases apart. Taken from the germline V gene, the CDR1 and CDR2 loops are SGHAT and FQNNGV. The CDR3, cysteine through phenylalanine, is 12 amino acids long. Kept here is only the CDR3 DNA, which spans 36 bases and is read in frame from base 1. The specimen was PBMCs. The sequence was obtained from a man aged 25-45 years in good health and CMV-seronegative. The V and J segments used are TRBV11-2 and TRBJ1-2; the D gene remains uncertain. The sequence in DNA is TGTGCCAGCAGCGACGGGAACTATGGCTACACCTTC. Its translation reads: CASSDGNYGYTF.